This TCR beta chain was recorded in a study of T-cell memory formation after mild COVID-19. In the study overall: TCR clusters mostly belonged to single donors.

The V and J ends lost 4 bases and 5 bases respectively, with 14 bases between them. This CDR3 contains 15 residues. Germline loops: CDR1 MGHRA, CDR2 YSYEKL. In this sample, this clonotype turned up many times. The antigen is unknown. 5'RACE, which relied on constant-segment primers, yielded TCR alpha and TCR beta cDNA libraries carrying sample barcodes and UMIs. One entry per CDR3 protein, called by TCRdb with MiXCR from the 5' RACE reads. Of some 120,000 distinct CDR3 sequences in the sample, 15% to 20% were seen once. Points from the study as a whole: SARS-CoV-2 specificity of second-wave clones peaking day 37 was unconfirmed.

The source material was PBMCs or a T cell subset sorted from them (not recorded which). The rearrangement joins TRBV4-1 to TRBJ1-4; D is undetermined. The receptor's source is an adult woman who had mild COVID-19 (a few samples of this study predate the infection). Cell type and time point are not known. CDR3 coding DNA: TGCGCCAGCAGCCCGACCCCGGGAAGCAATGAAAAACTGTTTTTT. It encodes CASSPTPGSNEKLFF.